This TCR beta chain was sequenced in a study of shared clonotypes between healthy human individuals. As concerns this clone: The antigen remains unidentified.

Authors' analysis steps: ImmunoSEQ output held junction-only sequences without quality scores, so filtering differed. Only in-frame clones appear in the TCRdb table, and some are missing; sequencing was by immunoSEQ multiplex PCR. For V, J and clone size, that table is used; D and trimming come from the DNA. Of approximately 1,500,000 clones in the sample, about 98% are singletons; the top ten hold around 0.45%. Findings and limits, study-wide: A few donors had 5% to 6.5% of their naive CD4 clonotypes in common. It was the non-shared clonotypes that had lower generation probabilities than clonotypes shared by all four donors.

The sample taken for sequencing was naive CD4+ T cells sorted from blood. Described subset: CD45RA+ positively selected. The clonotype comes from a man younger than 40 in good health.

This chain's CDR3 is CASSSPSGRGHEQFF. For the CDR3, the DNA is TGTGCCAGCAGTTCCCCTAGCGGGAGGGGGCATGAGCAGTTCTTC. The chain couples TRBV28 to TRBJ2-1; the match to TRBD2 covers 12 bases. Losses at the gene ends were 4 bases for V and 8 bases for J; bases not matched to a gene: 6. The CDR3 consists of 15 residues. Looked up from germline, CDR1 is MDHEN and CDR2 is SYDVKM.